These 8 T cell receptor beta chains share one sample of origin, sequenced in a study of blood T cells in healthy people across ages. Together with a sample-barcoded 5' primer, a J-beta primer mix was included in a second PCR lasting roughly 6 to 12 cycles. TCRdb re-derived calls from the 5' RACE reads in MiXCR, one entry per CDR3 protein. This sample carries some 1.1 million distinct CDR3 sequences, less than 45% of them seen once, and the ten largest clones take roughly 14%. Specimen: blood. These receptors came from a young man in good health.

The rearrangement links TRBV7-9 to TRBJ2-7; 9 bases line up with TRBD1. Germline lookup yields CDR1 SEHNR and CDR2 FQNEAQ (reference sequence). CDR3 length: 15 residues. The trim removed 5 bases at V and 4 bases at J, leaving 9 bases unmatched. As DNA, the CDR3 is TGTGCCAGCAGCCCAAGACAGGGGGTACTTTACGAGCAGTACTTC. It codes for CASSPRQGVLYEQYF.

A remark on this clonotype: This may stem from a read error, because a much larger clone lies one nucleotide away. The rearrangement uses TRBV29-1 and TRBJ2-3, with 8 bases aligning to TRBD2. There are 15 residues in the CDR3. The J segment lost 6 bases and the V segment lost 7 bases, leaving 15 bases of the junction unmatched. Germline values: CDR1 SQVTM, CDR2 ANQGSEA. CDR3 amino acids: CSGRPLSGERDTQYF. As DNA, the CDR3 is TGCAGCGGACGTCCTCTTAGCGGGGAACGCGATACGCAGTATTTT.

This clonotype was seen more than once but under ten times. The CDR3 protein is CASSLVNPGYGYTF. The CDR3 nucleotides are TGTGCCAGCAGCTTAGTTAATCCAGGGTATGGCTACACCTTC. This chain connects TRBV7-2 to TRBJ1-2; maybe TRBD1 (5 bases). This CDR3 comprises 14 residues. V was cut by 1 base and J by 5 bases, with 11 bases left in between. From germline, CDR1 is SGHTA and CDR2 FQGNSA. The whole variable domain, remainder taken from reference TRBV7-2 and TRBJ1-2, is GAGVSQSPSNKVTEKGKDVELRCDPISGHTALYWYRQSLGQGLEFLIYFQGNSAPDKSGLPSDRFSAERTGGSVSTLTIQRTQQEDSAVYLCASSLVNPGYGYTFGSGTRLTVV.

This chain joins TRBV9 and TRBJ2-3; 8 positions match TRBD2. CDR1 is SGDLS and CDR2 is YYNGEE in the germline V gene. V lost 0 bases to trimming and J lost 3 bases; unmatched junction nucleotides: 9. The CDR3 contains 17 residues. CDR3 nucleotides: TGTGCCAGCAGCGTAGAAGGCGGGGGGACGAAGACAGATACGCAGTATTTT. Translated, it gives CASSVEGGGTKTDTQYF.

V is TRBV10-2 and J is TRBJ1-5; the D gene is possibly TRBD1 (6 bases). Germline assignment: CDR1 WSHSY and CDR2 SAAADI. This CDR3 has 13 residues. V was trimmed by 10 bases and J by 3 bases, leaving 13 bases between them. CDR3 sequence: CAIQGSINQPQHF. The CDR3 DNA is TGCGCCATCCAGGGGAGCATCAATCAGCCCCAGCATTTT.

The rearrangement uses TRBV5-1 and TRBJ2-5; 7 bases match TRBD1. This CDR3 comprises 13 residues. In germline, CDR1 is SGHRS, CDR2 YFSETQ. After removal of 9 bases from V and 1 base from J, the junction contained 6 bases not matched to a gene. In DNA form, the CDR3 reads TGCGCCACCGCTACAGGGGCCCAAGAGACCCAGTACTTC. It encodes CATATGAQETQYF.

This clonotype turned up a few times. The gene calls are TRBV6-6 and TRBJ1-5; D is unclear. CDR1 is MNHNY and CDR2 is SVGAGI in the germline V gene (reference sequence). CDR3 length: 15 residues. Trimming cost V 6 bases and J 6 bases, with 18 bases left between them. Written as DNA, the CDR3 is TGTGCCAGCAGGGAAACTTCCTCGGTGGGTCAGCCCCAGCATTTT. Protein: CASRETSSVGQPQHF.

This sequence joins TRBV11-2 and TRBJ1-2, with 7 bases identical to TRBD1. The germline gives CDR1 SGHAT, CDR2 FQNNGV. CDR3 size: 16 residues. The J segment lost 3 bases and the V segment lost 1 base, leaving 8 bases of the junction unmatched. The CDR3 region is CASSLGWGQNDYGYTF. In nucleotides, the CDR3 is TGTGCCAGCAGCTTAGGATGGGGACAGAACGACTATGGCTACACCTTC.